This entry lists 30 T cell receptor beta chains sequenced from one sample in a study of shared clonotypes between healthy human individuals. Libraries were prepared by immunoSEQ multiplex PCR; TCRdb keeps only in-frame clonotypes and omits some of them. The sample shows about 340,000 clones, 70% to 75% of them seen only once. The specimen was memory CD4+ T cells sorted from blood. Subset defined: CD45RA-negative fraction. Receptors originate from a man aged 25 to 40 in good health.

This chain uses TRBV5-5 with TRBJ2-5; 7 positions match TRBD1. The CDR3 contains 16 residues. J was trimmed by 1 base and V by 3 bases; bases with no gene match: 9. The germline V gene encodes CDR1 SGHKS and CDR2 YYEKEE (reference sequence). CDR3 in amino acids: CASSSPGQRGQETQYF. Here the CDR3 DNA reads TGTGCCAGCAGCTCTCCGGGACAGAGGGGCCAAGAGACCCAGTACTTC.

This clone was seen once. The chain uses TRBV12-5 and TRBJ2-5; 8 nucleotides align to TRBD2. The CDR3 is 17 amino acids. Germline CDR1 is LGHNT and CDR2 is FRNRAP. V lost 0 bases to trimming and J lost 9 bases; unmatched junction nucleotides: 15. DNA of the CDR3: TGTGCTAGTGGTTTGGTAGAGAGGGGACCGGGAGGGCTGTCCCAGTACTTC. Translation gives CASGLVERGPGGLSQYF.

The chain links TRBV6-1 to TRBJ2-3, with 15 bases fitting TRBD2. The CDR3 consists of 17 residues. V was clipped by 2 bases and J by 4 bases; unmatched bases: 4. CDR1 and CDR2 from the germline V gene are MNHNS and SASEGT. The DNA of the CDR3 is TGTGCCAGCAGTGAAAAACGGACTAGCGGGAGGGCAGATACGCAGTATTTT. Its translation is CASSEKRTSGRADTQYF.

This clone was detected only once. The CDR3 sequence is CASSFAAETQYF. In DNA, the CDR3 is TGTGCCAGCAGCTTCGCGGCGGAGACCCAGTACTTC. The chain recombines TRBV11-2 with TRBJ2-5; no clear D gene. The V end was cut by 3 bases, the J end by 5 bases, with 7 bases between. CDR1 and CDR2 (germline): SGHAT, FQNNGV. The length of the CDR3 is 12 residues.

This clone was counted ten times or more. The chain uses TRBV10-1 and TRBJ2-1; 9 bases line up with TRBD2. The CDR3 loop spans 13 amino acids. Germline loops: CDR1 WNHNN, CDR2 SYGVQD (reference sequence). Trimming took 6 bases from V and 6 from J; bases not matched to a gene: 3. The chain's CDR3 is CASRASGTNEQFF. CDR3 in DNA: TGCGCCAGCAGGGCTAGCGGGACCAATGAGCAGTTCTTC.

This clone was counted a few times. V usage is TRBV9 and J usage is TRBJ2-2, with 8 bases matching TRBD2. CDR1 SGDLS and CDR2 YYNGEE come from the germline V gene. V dropped 0 bases and J dropped 7; count of bases not matched to a gene: 8. The length of the CDR3 is 16 residues. In nucleotides, the CDR3 is TGTGCCAGCAGCGTAGGAGCGGGAGTAGGGGGCGGGGAGCTGTTTTTT. Its translation: CASSVGAGVGGGELFF.

This chain uses TRBV7-2 with TRBJ1-2; possibly TRBD1 for D (5 bases). Per germline, CDR1 SGHTA and CDR2 FQGNSA. The CDR3 loop spans 13 amino acids. V lost 3 bases, J lost 8 bases, and 13 bases lay in between. DNA of the CDR3: TGTGCCAGCAGCTTGGCCAGGGAGTACGGCTACACCTTC. Its protein is CASSLAREYGYTF.

This chain links TRBV11-2 with TRBJ1-3; tentatively, D is TRBD1 (5 bases). Germline V gene data show CDR1 as SGHAT and CDR2 as FQNNGV. With 5 bases removed from V and 4 bases from J, the gap between germline ends came to 12 bases. The CDR3 is 14 residues long. The CDR3 spells CASSAQGTGNTIYF. The DNA for the CDR3 is TGTGCCAGCAGCGCCCAGGGCACAGGAAACACCATATATTTT.

CDR3: CASSLVLQPQHF. CDR3 DNA: TGTGCCAGCAGTTTAGTTCTTCAGCCCCAGCATTTT. The genes are TRBV28 and TRBJ1-5; D gene unclear. The CDR3 is 12 residues long. Trimming stripped 2 bases from V and 6 bases from J, with 5 bases between. CDR1 is MDHEN, CDR2 SYDVKM, per germline. The variable domain in full, completed from reference TRBV28 and TRBJ1-5, reads DVKVTQSSRYLVKRTGEKVFLECVQDMDHENMFWYRQDPGLGLRLIYFSYDVKMKEKGDIPEGYSVSREKKERFSLILESASTNQTSMYLCASSLVLQPQHFGDGTRLSIL.

DNA of the CDR3: TGTGCCAGCACCCTAGCGGGACCTCGGAATGAGCAGTTCTTC. Translated, it gives CASTLAGPRNEQFF. The chain is built from TRBV7-2 and TRBJ2-1; 9 positions match TRBD2. The CDR3 is 14 residues long. J lost 7 bases, V lost 7 bases, and 8 bases had no gene match. The germline CDR1 and CDR2 sequences are SGHTA and FQGNSA.

The rearrangement joins TRBV5-5 to TRBJ2-7; D might be TRBD2 (5 bases). The CDR3 has 13 residues. Trimming removed 0 bases from V and 5 bases from J, with 9 bases in between. Germline V CDR1 and CDR2: SGHKS, YYEKEE (reference sequence). CDR3 sequence: CASSLDLEDEQYF. For the CDR3, the DNA is TGTGCCAGCAGCTTGGACTTGGAGGACGAGCAGTACTTC.

This sequence joins TRBV5-4 and TRBJ2-5, with 9 bases aligning to TRBD2. In germline, CDR1 is SGHNT, CDR2 YYREEE (reference sequence). The V and J ends lost 0 bases and 6 bases, in that order; junction bases with no gene match: 12. The CDR3 sequence is 17 residues long. CDR3 nucleotide sequence: TGTGCCAGCAGCTTGGGAGGACTAGCGAGAACGGTAAAGACCCAGTACTTC. Encoded protein: CASSLGGLARTVKTQYF.

The rearrangement links TRBV7-9 to TRBJ2-7, with 9 bases that match TRBD2. Unmatched junction bases numbered 9, after V lost 6 bases and J lost 3 bases. CDR1 SEHNR and CDR2 FQNEAQ come from the germline V gene (reference sequence). This CDR3 contains 15 residues. As DNA, the CDR3 is TGTGCCAGCAGTGATCCTAGCGGGAACCTCTACGAGCAGTACTTC. This encodes CASSDPSGNLYEQYF.

The chain couples TRBV5-1 to TRBJ2-5; no definite D call. The CDR3 loop spans 13 amino acids. V gave up 0 bases and J gave up 5 bases, with 8 bases separating them. Germline loops: CDR1 SGHRS, CDR2 YFSETQ. This chain's CDR3 is CASSLGVGETQYF. CDR3 nucleotides: TGCGCCAGCAGCTTGGGGGTCGGCGAGACCCAGTACTTC.

In the case of this clone: Within the sample, other DNA sequences also encode this same CDR3. J is TRBJ2-3 and V is TRBV5-5, with D unclear. V was trimmed by 4 bases and J by 1 base, leaving 10 bases between them. The CDR3 extends over 14 amino acids. The germline gives CDR1 SGHKS, CDR2 YYEKEE (reference sequence). CDR3 bases: TGTGCCAGCAGCCATGACACCGGCACAGATACGCAGTATTTT. The encoded protein is CASSHDTGTDTQYF. Full variable domain (missing parts from reference TRBV5-5 and TRBJ2-3): DAGVTQSPTHLIKTRGQQVTLRCSPISGHKSVSWYQQVLGQGPQFIFQYYEKEERGRGNFPDRFSARQFPNYSSELNVNALLLGDSALYLCASSHDTGTDTQYFGPGTRLTVL.

The rearrangement links TRBV6-1 to TRBJ1-1; D is unresolved. The CDR3 is 11 amino acids. Germline values: CDR1 MNHNS, CDR2 SASEGT. The V end was cut by 2 bases, the J end by 11 bases, with 9 bases between. The CDR3 sequence: CASSEFRQAFF. The DNA for the CDR3 is TGTGCCAGCAGTGAATTCAGGCAGGCTTTCTTT.

This clone has a handful of counts. This chain connects TRBV5-1 to TRBJ2-5; 11 bases are a match to TRBD2. Per the germline V gene, CDR1 is SGHRS and CDR2 is YFSETQ. This CDR3 has 15 residues. V gave up 6 bases and J gave up 3 bases; unmatched junction bases: 7. CDR3 residues: CASTRGTSGEETQYF. CDR3 DNA: TGCGCCAGCACCCGCGGGACTAGCGGAGAAGAGACCCAGTACTTC.

A few counts support this clone. The gene calls are TRBV7-9 and TRBJ1-1; D ambiguous. With 4 bases removed from V and 3 bases from J, the gap between germline ends came to 12 bases. The CDR3 sequence is 14 residues long. The germline V gene encodes CDR1 SEHNR and CDR2 FQNEAQ (reference sequence). The CDR3 is CASSSNSRDTEAFF. In DNA form, the CDR3 reads TGTGCCAGCAGCTCCAACTCCAGAGACACTGAAGCTTTCTTT.

The CDR3 region is CAISRDPPNTQETQYF. The CDR3, as DNA: TGTGCCATCAGCCGGGACCCCCCCAACACCCAAGAGACCCAGTACTTC. The J gene is TRBJ2-5, the V gene TRBV10-3; D tentatively reads TRBD1 or TRBD2 (5 bases each). The germline V gene encodes CDR1 ENHRY and CDR2 SYGVKD. The ends were cut back, 6 bases at V and 1 base at J, with 18 bases in the middle. This CDR3 spans 16 amino acids.

The rearrangement uses TRBV5-4 and TRBJ2-7, with D unclear. The germline V gene encodes CDR1 SGHNT and CDR2 YYREEE (reference sequence). CDR3 length equals 14 residues. V dropped 2 bases and J dropped 4 bases, with 13 bases sitting between them. The CDR3 DNA reads as TGTGCCAGCAGCTTTGACCGAGGACCTTACGAGCAGTACTTC. It yields the protein CASSFDRGPYEQYF.

The chain is built from TRBV6-6 and TRBJ2-1; a weak D match, TRBD2 (6 bases). The CDR3 extends over 15 amino acids. The germline V and J ends were trimmed by 2 bases and 2 bases, with 10 bases remaining between them. Germline CDR1 MNHNY, CDR2 SVGAGI (reference sequence). The CDR3 DNA sequence: TGTGCCAGCAGTTACGACGGGAGAACCTACAATGAGCAGTTCTTC. This sequence encodes CASSYDGRTYNEQFF.

This clone was picked up a small number of times. CDR3 DNA sequence: TGTGCCAGCAGCGCCCGGCGGGGCGGGAGTCCTGAGCAGTTCTTC. Translated, it gives CASSARRGGSPEQFF. This chain connects TRBV9 to TRBJ2-1; TRBD2 aligns across 7 bases. Unmatched junction bases numbered 12, after V lost 3 bases and J lost 9 bases. Germline values: CDR1 SGDLS, CDR2 YYNGEE. CDR3 length: 15 amino acids. Using reference TRBV9 and TRBJ2-1 for the parts outside the CDR3, the full variable domain is DSGVTQTPKHLITATGQRVTLRCSPRSGDLSVYWYQQSLDQGLQFLIQYYNGEERAKGNILERFSAQQFPDLHSELNLSSLELGDSALYFCASSARRGGSPEQFFGPGTRLTVL.

This chain links TRBV27 with TRBJ2-2, with D possibly TRBD2 on 6 matching bases. Germline CDR1 reads MNHEY; CDR2 reads SMNVEV (reference sequence). The CDR3 spans 15 residues. V was trimmed by 9 bases and J by 2 bases, leaving 16 bases between them. This CDR3 reads CASTRRAVNTGELFF. The CDR3 DNA reads TGTGCCAGTACTAGGAGGGCAGTTAACACCGGGGAGCTGTTTTTT.

This sequence joins TRBV9 and TRBJ2-2; the D gene is possibly TRBD2 (6 bases). This CDR3 is built from 17 residues. Germline-derived CDR1 and CDR2 are SGDLS and YYNGEE. The germline V and J ends were trimmed by 2 bases and 2 bases, with 16 bases remaining between them. This chain's CDR3 is CASSVGGTTLNTGELFF. In DNA form, the CDR3 reads TGTGCCAGCAGCGTCGGCGGGACGACATTAAACACCGGGGAGCTGTTTTTT.

The CDR3 is CASSQDPSTGELFF. The CDR3 DNA follows: TGTGCCAGCAGCCAGGACCCAAGCACCGGGGAGCTGTTTTTT. V is TRBV9 and J is TRBJ2-2; D gene ambiguous. V was clipped by 4 bases and J by 4 bases, with 11 bases between them. CDR3 length: 14 residues. Germline lookup yields CDR1 SGDLS and CDR2 YYNGEE.

This clone was seen at least ten times. The gene calls are TRBV18 and TRBJ2-3, with no clear D. Per germline, CDR1 KGHSH and CDR2 LQKENI. V was trimmed by 5 bases and J by 6 bases, leaving 12 bases between them. CDR3 length: 13 amino acids. CDR3 loop: CASSNLFEDTQYF. The CDR3 DNA reads as TGTGCCAGCTCAAATCTTTTTGAGGATACGCAGTATTTT.

V usage is TRBV28 and J usage is TRBJ2-4; 10 bases are shared with TRBD1. The V and J ends lost 5 bases and 9 bases, in that order; junction bases with no gene match: 7. The germline gives CDR1 MDHEN, CDR2 SYDVKM. CDR3 length equals 14 residues. The CDR3 bases are TGTGCCAGCAGTCCCGGGACAGGGGTCGGCATTCAGTACTTC. It codes for CASSPGTGVGIQYF.

CDR3: CSVARGGTEAFF. Here the CDR3 DNA reads TGCAGCGTTGCTAGAGGGGGCACTGAAGCTTTCTTT. J is TRBJ1-1 and V is TRBV29-1; maybe TRBD1 (6 bases). The CDR3 spans 12 residues. Germline CDR1 SQVTM, CDR2 ANQGSEA. Trimming took off 4 bases at V and 4 bases at J, with 10 bases between the two ends.

The chain joins TRBV11-2 to TRBJ2-7; D is unclear. V was shortened by 0 bases and J by 4 bases, with 13 bases between the two germline ends. Germline V lookup: CDR1 SGHAT, CDR2 FQNNGV. The CDR3 loop spans 15 amino acids. CDR3 nucleotide sequence: TGTGCCAGCAGCTTAGATTTAGACGAGTTTTACGAGCAGTACTTC. This gives the protein CASSLDLDEFYEQYF.

This clone has more than one count but fewer than ten. CDR3 coding DNA: TGCGCCAGCAGCTTTAACGCGGAGACCCAGTACTTC. Amino acids: CASSFNAETQYF. V usage is TRBV5-1 and J usage is TRBJ2-5; D remains ambiguous. The CDR3 is 12 amino acids. From germline, CDR1 is SGHRS and CDR2 YFSETQ. V was clipped by 2 bases and J by 5 bases, with 7 bases between them.